This T cell receptor beta chain was sequenced for a study of T cell repertoires in cytomegalovirus infection. Study in general: It can be stated that public TCR beta signatures indicated CMV infection as well as a matching HLA type.

Study observations and caveats: Identification of carriers of CMV plus the relevant HLA was achieved through cumulative public TCR beta family frequency.

The V gene lost 5 bases and the J gene lost 2 bases, with 23 bases spanning the gap. Germline CDR1 is SGHVS and CDR2 is FNYEAQ. The CDR3 is 18 residues long. This clonotype was observed many times. Antigen unknown. Each CDR3 protein gets one entry after TCRdb re-called the reads with MiXCR. Here the sample spans around 530,000 distinct CDR3 sequences, approximately 15% being singletons. The sample was CD8+ T cells from PBMCs. This sequence joins TRBV7-6 and TRBJ2-3; perhaps TRBD1 as D (6 bases). The sequence was obtained from a human donor in good health (CMV status not recorded). Some clones in this sample may be carry-over from other donors' samples. The CDR3 loop is CASSALGSGRTATDTQYF. The CDR3 DNA follows: TGTGCCAGCAGCGCTCTCGGGTCGGGTAGGACAGCCACAGATACGCAGTATTTT.